This T cell receptor (beta chain) was identified during a study of T-cell memory formation after mild COVID-19. CDR1 and CDR2 from the germline V gene are SGHTA and FQGNSA. The CDR3 is made up of 17 amino acids. The V end lost 1 base, the J end lost 3 bases, and 16 bases lay between the germline ends. A single record per CDR3 protein comes from TCRdb applying MiXCR to the 5' RACE reads. The sample yields hundreds of thousands of distinct CDR3 sequences, roughly 20% seen once. What was sequenced was PBMCs or a T cell subset sorted from them (not recorded which). The receptor's source is an adult woman who had mild COVID-19 (a few samples of this study predate the infection). Cell type and time point are not known. V is TRBV7-2 and J is TRBJ2-4, with D possibly matching TRBD2 (5 bases). This chain's CDR3 is CASSLGGSGLGKNIQYF. The CDR3 DNA reads as TGTGCCAGCAGCTTAGGAGGGTCGGGATTAGGCAAAAACATTCAGTACTTC.